This is a list of T cell receptor beta chains from one sample in a study of CD8+CD57+ T cells in acquired aplastic anemia. One entry per CDR3 protein results from TCRdb running MiXCR on the reads. The table lists 150,000 to 200,000 distinct CDR3 sequences, less than 55% of them singletons. Sequencing input: sorted CD4+, CD8+, or CD8+CD57+ T cells (not recorded which) from PBMCs. Receptors originate from a human donor in good health. CDR3s include the opening cysteine and the closing phenylalanine or tryptophan. Each record gives: J gene, clone size, V gene, CDR3 protein. The size of a clone is reported for some rows only, either as once, few or many, or as a class for expanded clones.

>TRBJ1-1|few|TRBV28
CASSARTGGNTEAFF
>TRBJ1-5|-|TRBV24-1
CATSLRGDQPQHF
>TRBJ1-6|few|TRBV20-1
CSGVSGTGRNSPLHF
>TRBJ1-5|many|TRBV6-5
CASSYSSADYSNQPQHF
>TRBJ1-5|-|TRBV20-1
CSASPGTANQPQHF
>TRBJ2-7|many|TRBV5-5
CASSFLVGDSYEQYF
>TRBJ2-7|-|TRBV4-1
CASSQGSVVGYEQYF
>TRBJ1-5|many|TRBV5-4
CASSLSGRGFSNQPQHF
>TRBJ2-2|many|TRBV9
CASSVRQGMGTGELFF
>TRBJ2-2|many|TRBV10-3
CAIKGVTSNTGELFF
>TRBJ1-1|few|TRBV28
CASRANRGTEAFF
>TRBJ2-3|many|TRBV2
CASSVPPIDTQYF
>TRBJ2-7|many|TRBV5-6
CASSPDPFRSYEQYF
>TRBJ2-3|-|TRBV2
CASSLAAPNTQYF
>TRBJ2-7|-|TRBV15
CATSRAVAGGVEQYF